Listed below are T cell receptor beta chains from one sample, sequenced in a study of CD8+ T cells in alopecia areata. Method: immunoSEQ multiplex PCR; TCRdb's copy keeps in-frame clones and lacks some. Among 150,000 to 200,000 clones, about half were seen once, and the ten largest hold roughly a tenth. The sample here was CD8+ T cells sorted from blood, taken at week 52, from a patient treated with tofacitinib. The receptors were sampled from a human donor with alopecia areata. Both conserved end residues are part of each CDR3. A D gene is named only where the DNA matches it firmly. Where a row states a size, it is once, few, many or the class of an expanded clone; other rows omit it.

J: TRBJ1-6; D: TRBD1; V: TRBV5-1; size: NA; DNA: TGCGCCAGCAGAGACAGGGAGAATTCACCCCTCCACTTT; CDR3: CASRDRENSPLHF
J: TRBJ1-2; D: NA; V: TRBV29-1; size: NA; DNA: TGCAGCGTTGAAGATTGGGGTGGGGCAGACTATGGCTACACCTTC; CDR3: CSVEDWGGADYGYTF
J: TRBJ2-7; D: NA; V: TRBV11-3; size: NA; DNA: TGTGCCAGCAGCTTAGACGTAGTTACCTCCTACGAGCAGTACTTC; CDR3: CASSLDVVTSYEQYF
J: TRBJ1-6; D: NA; V: TRBV20-1; size: once; DNA: TGCAGTGTCAATGGCCGGCCCCTCCACTTT; CDR3: CSVNGRPLHF
J: TRBJ2-7; D: NA; V: TRBV27; size: NA; DNA: TGTGCCAGCAGTTTCAGGGGCAAAGTCTACGAGCAGTACTTC; CDR3: CASSFRGKVYEQYF
J: TRBJ2-3; D: TRBD2; V: TRBV29-1; size: NA; DNA: TGCAGCGCTCCCAGGGAGGGGAATGTGGATACGCAGTATTTT; CDR3: CSAPREGNVDTQYF
J: TRBJ2-1; D: NA; V: TRBV5-1; size: few; DNA: TGCGCCAGCACCGTGAGGTCGGCGGGGAATGAGCAGTTCTTC; CDR3: CASTVRSAGNEQFF
J: TRBJ1-2; D: NA; V: TRBV2; size: NA; DNA: TGTGCCAGCTGGGATGTTGGAGGGGGCTATGGCTACACCTTC; CDR3: CASWDVGGGYGYTF
J: TRBJ1-1; D: TRBD1; V: TRBV30; size: NA; DNA: TGTGCCTGGACCCCCCCGGGACAGGGGTCCACTGAAGCTTTCTTT; CDR3: CAWTPPGQGSTEAFF
J: TRBJ1-2; D: NA; V: TRBV30; size: NA; DNA: TGTGCCTGGAACCCCTCGAATTCCGATTGGGGCTACACCTTC; CDR3: CAWNPSNSDWGYTF
J: TRBJ2-7; D: TRBD1; V: TRBV6-6; size: NA; DNA: TGTGCCAGTGGACAAACCGGGACAGTTAGTAGCGAGCAGTACTTC; CDR3: CASGQTGTVSSEQYF
J: TRBJ1-5; D: NA; V: TRBV5-1; size: NA; DNA: TGCGCCAGCAGCTTGGACAGCAATAGCAATCAGCCCCAGCATTTT; CDR3: CASSLDSNSNQPQHF
J: TRBJ2-1; D: NA; V: TRBV4-2; size: NA; DNA: TGTGCCAGCAGCCAAGCCGCGGGGTCCCGAGTGGGAGGAGGTGAGCAGTTCTTC; CDR3: CASSQAAGSRVGGGEQFF
J: TRBJ2-7; D: TRBD2; V: TRBV27; size: few; DNA: TGTGCCAGCAGTTTAGGACTAGCGGTGACCTACGAGCAGTACTTC; CDR3: CASSLGLAVTYEQYF
J: TRBJ1-2; D: NA; V: TRBV5-1; size: NA; DNA: TGCGCCAGCAGCTTGGGAGGGGCAGGTTATGGCTACACCTTC; CDR3: CASSLGGAGYGYTF
J: TRBJ1-6; D: NA; V: TRBV27; size: NA; DNA: TGTGCCAGCAGTTTATCGAGACTATCTGGGAGCTCCTATAATTCACCCCTCCACTTT; CDR3: CASSLSRLSGSSYNSPLHF
J: TRBJ2-7; D: TRBD1; V: TRBV11-2; size: NA; DNA: TGTGCCAGCAGCTTAGTCCGACAGGGGACCTACGAGCAGTACTTC; CDR3: CASSLVRQGTYEQYF
J: TRBJ2-5; D: NA; V: TRBV7-9; size: NA; DNA: TGTGCCAGCAGCCGTCTCGAGGGGGGCCAAGAGACCCAGTACTTC; CDR3: CASSRLEGGQETQYF
J: TRBJ1-1; D: NA; V: TRBV13; size: few; DNA: TGTGCCAGCAGCCCAATGACGCATCCTGAAGCTTTCTTT; CDR3: CASSPMTHPEAFF
J: TRBJ1-1; D: TRBD1; V: TRBV6-5; size: NA; DNA: TGTGCCAGCAGTTGGGGTGGACAGGCGAACACTGAAGCTTTCTTT; CDR3: CASSWGGQANTEAFF
J: TRBJ2-1; D: NA; V: TRBV14; size: few; DNA: TGTGCCAGCAGCTACGGTAATGAGCAGTTCTTC; CDR3: CASSYGNEQFF
J: TRBJ2-7; D: NA; V: TRBV2; size: few; DNA: TGTGCCAGCAGTGAGGCCGGACGACAGCTATACGAGCAGTACTTC; CDR3: CASSEAGRQLYEQYF
J: TRBJ2-3; D: TRBD1; V: TRBV13; size: NA; DNA: TGTGCCAGCAGCGAGGACAGGACTAGCACAGATACGCAGTATTTT; CDR3: CASSEDRTSTDTQYF
J: TRBJ1-1; D: TRBD1; V: TRBV7-8; size: NA; DNA: TGTGCCAGCACCCCAAAGGACAGGGCGGGCAACACTGAAGCTTTCTTT; CDR3: CASTPKDRAGNTEAFF
J: TRBJ1-1; D: NA; V: TRBV10-3; size: many; DNA: TGTGCCATCAGTGAGGGGGGAAGTATCACTGAAGCTTTCTTT; CDR3: CAISEGGSITEAFF
J: TRBJ2-5; D: TRBD1; V: TRBV19; size: NA; DNA: TGTGCCAGTAGTATGGACAGGGAAGAGACCCAGTACTTC; CDR3: CASSMDREETQYF
J: TRBJ1-1; D: NA; V: TRBV30; size: NA; DNA: TGTGCCTGGACTCCCTCTCCGGGAGGTGAAGCTTTCTTT; CDR3: CAWTPSPGGEAFF
J: TRBJ2-7; D: TRBD1; V: TRBV27; size: few; DNA: TGTGCCAGCAGTCTCGGACAGGGAATTCTCTACGAGCAGTACTTC; CDR3: CASSLGQGILYEQYF
J: TRBJ2-5; D: NA; V: TRBV7-2; size: NA; DNA: TGTGCCAGCAGCTTATCCCTGGGAGAGACCCAGTACTTC; CDR3: CASSLSLGETQYF
J: TRBJ2-7; D: TRBD1; V: TRBV30; size: few; DNA: TGTGCCTGGAGTGGCGGGACAGGCTACGAGCAGTACTTC; CDR3: CAWSGGTGYEQYF
J: TRBJ1-5; D: NA; V: TRBV11-3; size: NA; DNA: TGTGCCAGCAGCTTCACCCCGGGGATATATCAGCCCCAGCATTTT; CDR3: CASSFTPGIYQPQHF
J: TRBJ1-2; D: NA; V: TRBV4-1; size: NA; DNA: TGCGCCAGCAGCCAAGATAGCACGGACGATGGCTACACCTTC; CDR3: CASSQDSTDDGYTF
J: TRBJ2-3; D: TRBD2; V: TRBV29-1; size: NA; DNA: TGCAGCGTTGACGAGCGGGGAAACACAGATACGCAGTATTTT; CDR3: CSVDERGNTDTQYF
J: TRBJ2-1; D: TRBD2; V: TRBV7-2; size: few; DNA: TGTGCCAGCAGCCGCTCGGGAGGGTATGAGCAGTTCTTC; CDR3: CASSRSGGYEQFF
J: TRBJ1-1; D: NA; V: TRBV6-5; size: NA; DNA: TGTGCCAGCAAACCCGCAGAGGCTACTGAAGCTTTCTTT; CDR3: CASKPAEATEAFF
J: TRBJ2-7; D: NA; V: TRBV5-1; size: NA; DNA: TGCGCCAGCAGCATCTCCGGGACCTCCAAGGGGCCTCGGGATTACGAGCAGTACTTC; CDR3: CASSISGTSKGPRDYEQYF
J: TRBJ2-7; D: NA; V: TRBV18; size: NA; DNA: TGTGCCAGCTCACCACAAGTGGACAACTCCTACGAGCAGTACTTC; CDR3: CASSPQVDNSYEQYF
J: TRBJ1-1; D: NA; V: TRBV7-3; size: once; DNA: TGTGCCAGCAGCTCCAGCGAGAACACTGAAGCTTTCTTT; CDR3: CASSSSENTEAFF
J: TRBJ1-1; D: NA; V: TRBV4-3; size: few; DNA: TGCGCCAGCAGCCATCAGCCGCGTTTGGTGGGTATGAACACTGAAGCTTTCTTT; CDR3: CASSHQPRLVGMNTEAFF
J: TRBJ1-1; D: NA; V: TRBV11-2; size: NA; DNA: TGTGCCAGCAGCTCCCGGGGCGAAGGGAACACTGAAGCTTTCTTT; CDR3: CASSSRGEGNTEAFF
J: TRBJ2-7; D: NA; V: TRBV4-1; size: NA; DNA: TGCGCCAGCAGCCACGCCACGACTACCTTCTACGAGCAGTACTTC; CDR3: CASSHATTTFYEQYF
J: TRBJ2-7; D: NA; V: TRBV6-6; size: NA; DNA: TGTGCCAGCAGTTACTCCCCGCAGGGGGGGTCCTACGAGCAGTACTTC; CDR3: CASSYSPQGGSYEQYF
J: TRBJ2-7; D: TRBD2; V: TRBV9; size: NA; DNA: TGTGCCAGCAGCCCCCGGGAGGCCGACTACGAGCAGTACTTC; CDR3: CASSPREADYEQYF
J: TRBJ1-2; D: NA; V: TRBV29-1; size: NA; DNA: TGCAGCGTGGGTGGCGGGTCCCCTTATGGCTACACCTTC; CDR3: CSVGGGSPYGYTF
J: TRBJ2-1; D: TRBD2; V: TRBV7-2; size: NA; DNA: TGTGCCAGCAGCTTAGTTTTGCTAGCGGGGGACAATGAGCAGTTCTTC; CDR3: CASSLVLLAGDNEQFF
J: TRBJ1-1; D: NA; V: TRBV29-1; size: few; DNA: TGCAGCGTTTTTGAGGGAAGCACTGAAGCTTTCTTT; CDR3: CSVFEGSTEAFF
J: TRBJ1-2; D: TRBD1; V: TRBV5-1; size: NA; DNA: TGCGCCAGCAGCTTGGGGGACAGGAACTATGGCTACACCTTC; CDR3: CASSLGDRNYGYTF
J: TRBJ2-3; D: NA; V: TRBV5-1; size: NA; DNA: TGCGCCAGCAGCTTGGTTCTGGGAACAGATACGCAGTATTTT; CDR3: CASSLVLGTDTQYF
J: TRBJ2-3; D: TRBD2; V: TRBV30; size: few; DNA: TGTGCCTGGAGCAACGGGGGGGGAGATACGCAGTATTTT; CDR3: CAWSNGGGDTQYF
J: TRBJ2-3; D: TRBD2; V: TRBV4-3; size: NA; DNA: TGCGCCAGCAGCCAAGGGGCTAGCGGGGGCACAGATACGCAGTATTTT; CDR3: CASSQGASGGTDTQYF
J: TRBJ1-2; D: NA; V: TRBV29-1; size: few; DNA: TGCAGCGTTTCCCCACCCCCGGACAACTTCTATGGCTACACCTTC; CDR3: CSVSPPPDNFYGYTF
J: TRBJ2-5; D: NA; V: TRBV13; size: few; DNA: TGTGCCAGCAGCTTAGGCGGCAGGGAGGAGACCCAGTACTTC; CDR3: CASSLGGREETQYF
J: TRBJ2-7; D: TRBD2; V: TRBV30; size: few; DNA: TGTGCCTGGAGGGCCGGCGCGGGGGGGCTCTACGAGCAGTACTTC; CDR3: CAWRAGAGGLYEQYF
J: TRBJ2-3; D: NA; V: TRBV4-2; size: few; DNA: TGTGCCAGCAGCCAAGTCCTCACCCAGGGAGATGGGACCGGCACAGATACGCAGTATTTT; CDR3: CASSQVLTQGDGTGTDTQYF
J: TRBJ2-1; D: TRBD2; V: TRBV27; size: few; DNA: TGTGCCAGCAGAATGGGCGGGGGGTCCTCCTACAATGAGCAGTTCTTC; CDR3: CASRMGGGSSYNEQFF